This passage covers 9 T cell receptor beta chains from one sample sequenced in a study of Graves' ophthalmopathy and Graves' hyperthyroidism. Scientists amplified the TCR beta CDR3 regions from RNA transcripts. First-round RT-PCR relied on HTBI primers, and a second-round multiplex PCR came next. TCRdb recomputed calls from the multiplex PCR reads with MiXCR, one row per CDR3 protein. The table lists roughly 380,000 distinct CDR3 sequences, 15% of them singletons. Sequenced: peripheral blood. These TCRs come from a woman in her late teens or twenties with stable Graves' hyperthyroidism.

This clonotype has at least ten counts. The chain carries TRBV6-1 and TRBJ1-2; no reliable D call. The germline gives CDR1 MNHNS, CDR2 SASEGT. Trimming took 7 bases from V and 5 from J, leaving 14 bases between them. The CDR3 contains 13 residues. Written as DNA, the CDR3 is TGTGCCAGCAACGCTCAGGAGGCGTATGGCTACACCTTC. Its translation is CASNAQEAYGYTF.

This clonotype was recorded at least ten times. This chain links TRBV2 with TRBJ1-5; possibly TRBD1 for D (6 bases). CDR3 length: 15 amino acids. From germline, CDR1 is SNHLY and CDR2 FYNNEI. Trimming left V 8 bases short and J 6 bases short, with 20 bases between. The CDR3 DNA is TGTGCCAGCCAGTTGGGGGCAGGGGCGGGTCAGCCCCAGCATTTT. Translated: CASQLGAGAGQPQHF.

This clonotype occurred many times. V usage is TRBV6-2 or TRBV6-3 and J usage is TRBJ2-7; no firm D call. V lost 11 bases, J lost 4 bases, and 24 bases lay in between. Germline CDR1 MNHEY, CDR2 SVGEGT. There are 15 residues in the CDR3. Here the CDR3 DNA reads TGTGCCGGCACCGAACTCGTATCGGGCCCATACGAGCAGTACTTC. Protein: CAGTELVSGPYEQYF.

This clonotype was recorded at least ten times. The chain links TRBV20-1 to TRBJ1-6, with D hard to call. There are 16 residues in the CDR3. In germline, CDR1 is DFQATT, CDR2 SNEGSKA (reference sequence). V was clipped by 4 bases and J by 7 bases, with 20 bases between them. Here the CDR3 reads CSAIKVSEGGNSPLHF. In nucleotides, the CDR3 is TGCAGTGCTATTAAAGTGAGTGAGGGCGGAAATTCACCCCTCCACTTT.

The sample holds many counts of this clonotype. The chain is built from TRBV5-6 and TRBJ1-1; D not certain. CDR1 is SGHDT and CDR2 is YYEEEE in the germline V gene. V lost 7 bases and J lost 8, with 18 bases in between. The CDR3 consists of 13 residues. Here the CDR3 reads CASGWTSGYEAFF. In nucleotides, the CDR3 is TGTGCCAGCGGCTGGACGTCAGGATACGAAGCTTTCTTT.

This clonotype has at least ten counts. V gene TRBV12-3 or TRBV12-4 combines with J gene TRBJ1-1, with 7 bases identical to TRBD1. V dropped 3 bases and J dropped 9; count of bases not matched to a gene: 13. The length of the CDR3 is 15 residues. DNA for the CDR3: TGTGCCAGCAGTTTTCCCCCAGGGGGTACGGAAAAAGCTTTCTTT. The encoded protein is CASSFPPGGTEKAFF.

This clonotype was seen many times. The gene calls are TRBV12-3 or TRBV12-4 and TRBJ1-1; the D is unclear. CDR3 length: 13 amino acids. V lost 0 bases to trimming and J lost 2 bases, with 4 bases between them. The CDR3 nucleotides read TGTGCCAGCAGTTTAGCAGAAAACACTGAAGCTTTCTTT. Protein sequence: CASSLAENTEAFF.

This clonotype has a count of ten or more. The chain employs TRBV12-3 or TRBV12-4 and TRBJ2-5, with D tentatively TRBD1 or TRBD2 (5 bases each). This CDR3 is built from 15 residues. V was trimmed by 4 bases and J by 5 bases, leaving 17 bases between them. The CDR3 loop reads CASSSPPGTRETQYF. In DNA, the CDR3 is TGTGCCAGCAGTTCCCCACCAGGGACCCGGGAGACCCAGTACTTC.

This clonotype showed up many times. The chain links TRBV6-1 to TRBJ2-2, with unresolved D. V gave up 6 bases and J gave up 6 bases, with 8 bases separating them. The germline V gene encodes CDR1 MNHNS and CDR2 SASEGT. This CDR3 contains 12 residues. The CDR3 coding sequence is TGTGCCAGCAGCGGCCGCGCCGGGGAGCTGTTTTTT. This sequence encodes CASSGRAGELFF.